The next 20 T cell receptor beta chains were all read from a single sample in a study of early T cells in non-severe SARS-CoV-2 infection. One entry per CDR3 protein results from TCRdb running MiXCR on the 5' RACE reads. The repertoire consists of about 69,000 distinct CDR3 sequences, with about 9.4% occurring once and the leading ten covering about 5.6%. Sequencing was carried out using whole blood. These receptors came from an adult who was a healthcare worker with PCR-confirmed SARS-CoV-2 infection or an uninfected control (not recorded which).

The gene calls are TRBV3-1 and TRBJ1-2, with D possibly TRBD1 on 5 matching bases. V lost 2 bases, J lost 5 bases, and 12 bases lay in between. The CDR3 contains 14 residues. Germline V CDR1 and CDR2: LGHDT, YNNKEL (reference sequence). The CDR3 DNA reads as TGTGCCAGCAGCCAACCAGGGCCTTCTTATGGCTACACCTTC. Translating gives CASSQPGPSYGYTF.

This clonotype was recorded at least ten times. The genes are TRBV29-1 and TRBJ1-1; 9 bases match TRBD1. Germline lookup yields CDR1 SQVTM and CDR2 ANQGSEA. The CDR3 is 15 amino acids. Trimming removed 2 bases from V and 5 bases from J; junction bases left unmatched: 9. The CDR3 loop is CSVEPLDRGGTEAFF. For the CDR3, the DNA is TGCAGCGTTGAACCCTTGGACAGGGGAGGGACTGAAGCTTTCTTT.

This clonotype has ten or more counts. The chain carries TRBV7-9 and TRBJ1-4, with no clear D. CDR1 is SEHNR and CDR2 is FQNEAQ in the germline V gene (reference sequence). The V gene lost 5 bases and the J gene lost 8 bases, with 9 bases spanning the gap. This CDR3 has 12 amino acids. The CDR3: CASSPIGEKLFF. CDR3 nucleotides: TGTGCCAGCAGCCCCATCGGGGAAAAACTGTTTTTT.

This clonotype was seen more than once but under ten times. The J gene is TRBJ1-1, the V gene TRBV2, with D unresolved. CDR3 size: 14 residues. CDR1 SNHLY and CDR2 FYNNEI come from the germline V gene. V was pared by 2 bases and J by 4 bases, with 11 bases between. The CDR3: CASSESAVSTEAFF. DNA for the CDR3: TGTGCCAGCAGTGAATCGGCAGTCAGCACTGAAGCTTTCTTT.

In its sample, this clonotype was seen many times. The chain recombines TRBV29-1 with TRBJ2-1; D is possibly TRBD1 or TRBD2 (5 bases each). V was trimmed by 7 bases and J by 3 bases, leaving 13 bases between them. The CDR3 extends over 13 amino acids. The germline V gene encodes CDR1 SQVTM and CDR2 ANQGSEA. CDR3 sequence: CSALGTGYNEQFF. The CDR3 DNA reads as TGCAGCGCCCTAGGGACGGGCTACAATGAGCAGTTCTTC.

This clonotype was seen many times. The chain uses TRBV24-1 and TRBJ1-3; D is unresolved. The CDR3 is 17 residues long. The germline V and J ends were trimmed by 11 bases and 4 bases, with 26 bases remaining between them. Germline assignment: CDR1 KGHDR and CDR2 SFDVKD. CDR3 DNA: TGTGCCAAGAAAAGGACTCGTACCCTCCGAATCGGAAACACCATATATTTT. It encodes CAKKRTRTLRIGNTIYF.

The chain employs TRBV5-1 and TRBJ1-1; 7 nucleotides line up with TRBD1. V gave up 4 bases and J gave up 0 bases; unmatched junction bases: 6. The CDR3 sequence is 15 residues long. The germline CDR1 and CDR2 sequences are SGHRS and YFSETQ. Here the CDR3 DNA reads TGCGCCAGCAGCACGGGACAGAGGATGAACACTGAAGCTTTCTTT. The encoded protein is CASSTGQRMNTEAFF.

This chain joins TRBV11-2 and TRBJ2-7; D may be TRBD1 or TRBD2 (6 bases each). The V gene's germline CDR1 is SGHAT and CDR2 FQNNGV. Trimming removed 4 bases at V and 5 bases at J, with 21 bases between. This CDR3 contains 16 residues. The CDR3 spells CASSSLGGGLVHEQYF. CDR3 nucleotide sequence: TGTGCCAGCAGCTCCCTTGGAGGGGGATTAGTCCACGAGCAGTACTTC.

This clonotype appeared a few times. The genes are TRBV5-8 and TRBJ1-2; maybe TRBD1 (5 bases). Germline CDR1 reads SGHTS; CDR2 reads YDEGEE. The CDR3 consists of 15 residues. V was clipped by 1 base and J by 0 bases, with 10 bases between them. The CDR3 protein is CASSLNRQANYGYTF. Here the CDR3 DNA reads TGTGCCAGCAGCTTGAACAGGCAAGCTAACTATGGCTACACCTTC.

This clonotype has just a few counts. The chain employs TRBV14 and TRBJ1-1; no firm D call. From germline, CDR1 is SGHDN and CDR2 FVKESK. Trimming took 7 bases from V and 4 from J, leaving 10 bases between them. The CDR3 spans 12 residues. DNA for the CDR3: TGTGCCAGCAACACGGTTGGCACTGAAGCTTTCTTT. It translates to CASNTVGTEAFF.

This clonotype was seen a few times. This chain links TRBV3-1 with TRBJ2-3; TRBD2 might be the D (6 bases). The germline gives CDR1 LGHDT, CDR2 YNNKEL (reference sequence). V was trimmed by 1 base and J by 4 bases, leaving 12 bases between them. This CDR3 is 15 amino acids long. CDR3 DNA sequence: TGTGCCAGCAGCCAAGGGGGGGACCCGGCAGATACGCAGTATTTT. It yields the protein CASSQGGDPADTQYF.

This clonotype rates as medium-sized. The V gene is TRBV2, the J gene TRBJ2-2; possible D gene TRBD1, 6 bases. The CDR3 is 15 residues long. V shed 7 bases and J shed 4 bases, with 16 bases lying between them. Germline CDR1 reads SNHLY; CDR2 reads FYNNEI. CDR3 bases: TGTGCCAGCACCCACCGGGACAAAGTCACCGGGGAGCTGTTTTTT. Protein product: CASTHRDKVTGELFF.

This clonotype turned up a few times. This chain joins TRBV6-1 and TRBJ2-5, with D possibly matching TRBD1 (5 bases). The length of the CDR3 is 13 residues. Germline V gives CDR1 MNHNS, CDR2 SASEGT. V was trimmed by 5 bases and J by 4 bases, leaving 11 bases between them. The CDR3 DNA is TGTGCCAGCAGTCCAGGACAATCAGAGACCCAGTACTTC. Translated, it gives CASSPGQSETQYF.

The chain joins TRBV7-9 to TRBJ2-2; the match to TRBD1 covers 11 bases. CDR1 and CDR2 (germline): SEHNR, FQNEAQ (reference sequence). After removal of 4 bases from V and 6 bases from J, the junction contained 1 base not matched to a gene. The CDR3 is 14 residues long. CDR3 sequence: CASSSGQGAGELFF. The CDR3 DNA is TGTGCCAGCAGCTCGGGACAGGGGGCCGGGGAGCTGTTTTTT.

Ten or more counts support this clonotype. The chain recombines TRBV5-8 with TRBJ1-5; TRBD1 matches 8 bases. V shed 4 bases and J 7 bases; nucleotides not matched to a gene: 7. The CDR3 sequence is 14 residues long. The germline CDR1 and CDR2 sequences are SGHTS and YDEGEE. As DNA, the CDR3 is TGTGCCAGCAGCCTAGGACAGGGAAGACAGCCCCAGCATTTT. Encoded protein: CASSLGQGRQPQHF.

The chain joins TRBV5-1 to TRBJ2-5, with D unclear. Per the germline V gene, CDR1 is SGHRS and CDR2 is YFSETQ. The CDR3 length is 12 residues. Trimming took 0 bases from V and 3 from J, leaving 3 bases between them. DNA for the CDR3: TGCGCCAGCAGCTTGGGGGAAGAGACCCAGTACTTC. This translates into CASSLGEETQYF.

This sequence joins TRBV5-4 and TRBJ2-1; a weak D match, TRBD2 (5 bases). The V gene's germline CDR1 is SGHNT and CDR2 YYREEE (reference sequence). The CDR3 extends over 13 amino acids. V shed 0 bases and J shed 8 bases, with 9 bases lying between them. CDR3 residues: CASSLAGVYEQFF. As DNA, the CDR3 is TGTGCCAGCAGCTTGGCCGGGGTATATGAGCAGTTCTTC.

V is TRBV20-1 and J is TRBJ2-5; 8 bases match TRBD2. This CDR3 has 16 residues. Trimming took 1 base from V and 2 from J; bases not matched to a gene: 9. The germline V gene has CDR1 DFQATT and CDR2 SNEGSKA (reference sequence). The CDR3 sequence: CSARGGRAGEQETQYF. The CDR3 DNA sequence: TGCAGTGCTAGAGGAGGCCGAGCGGGGGAACAAGAGACCCAGTACTTC.

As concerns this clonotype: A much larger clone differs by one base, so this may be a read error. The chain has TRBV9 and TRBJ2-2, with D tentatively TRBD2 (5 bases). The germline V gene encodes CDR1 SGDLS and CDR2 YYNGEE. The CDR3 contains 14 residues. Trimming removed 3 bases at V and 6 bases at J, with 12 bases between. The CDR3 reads CASSARIAPGELFF. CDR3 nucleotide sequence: TGTGCCAGCAGCGCCCGAATAGCGCCCGGGGAGCTGTTTTTT.

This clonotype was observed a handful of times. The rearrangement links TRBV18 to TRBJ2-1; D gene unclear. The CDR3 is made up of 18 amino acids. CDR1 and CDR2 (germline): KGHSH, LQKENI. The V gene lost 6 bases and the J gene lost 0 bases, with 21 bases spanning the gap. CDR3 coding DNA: TGTGCCAGCTCGTCGCCGTTGGGCGGCTCCGGCTCCTACAATGAGCAGTTCTTC. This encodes CASSSPLGGSGSYNEQFF.